The 24 T cell receptor beta chains presented below share a single source sample, sequenced in a study of CD8+CD57+ T cells in acquired aplastic anemia. Investigators profiled TCR beta VDJ and CDR3 from genomic DNA template. TCRdb re-called the reads through MiXCR, storing one row per CDR3 protein. The sample holds approximately 260,000 distinct CDR3 sequences, roughly 82% seen once. Individuals selected for sequencing had exhibited CD8+CD57+ cell expansion on flow cytometry. The sequenced sample consisted of sorted CD4+, CD8+, or CD8+CD57+ T cells (not recorded which) from PBMCs. The receptors here all came from a human donor with aplastic anemia.

The genes are TRBV5-1 and TRBJ2-1; D may match TRBD1 or TRBD2 (5 bases each). CDR1 and CDR2 (germline): SGHRS, YFSETQ. The V end was cut by 3 bases, the J end by 9 bases, with 16 bases between. CDR3 length equals 14 residues. CDR3 DNA: TGCGCCAGCAGCTCGGGGATGTGGGGGAGTGAGCAGTTCTTC. Its translation is CASSSGMWGSEQFF.

V and J are TRBV9 and TRBJ1-2; D unclear. V dropped 0 bases and J dropped 6 bases, with 12 bases sitting between them. The germline V gene has CDR1 SGDLS and CDR2 YYNGEE. The CDR3 has 14 amino acids. The CDR3 nucleotides read TGTGCCAGCAGCGTAGGGGTCTCGAAGGATGGCTACACCTTC. It encodes CASSVGVSKDGYTF.

This clonotype occurred a few times. The chain has TRBV2 and TRBJ1-6, with D hard to call. The V end lost 10 bases, the J end lost 8 bases, and 15 bases lay between the germline ends. Germline V lookup: CDR1 SNHLY, CDR2 FYNNEI. The CDR3 loop spans 13 amino acids. CDR3 nucleotides: TGTGCCACCAGCAGAGAATGGGATTCACCCCTCCACTTT. Amino acid sequence: CATSREWDSPLHF.

The chain joins TRBV5-1 to TRBJ1-2; no clear D. V dropped 0 bases and J dropped 3 bases, with 12 bases sitting between them. The CDR3 runs 15 residues. CDR1 is SGHRS, CDR2 YFSETQ, per germline. The DNA of the CDR3 is TGCGCCAGCAGCTTGGAACCAGCGGGCCACTATGGCTACACCTTC. It codes for CASSLEPAGHYGYTF.

Regarding this clonotype: One end of the junction varies from germline; a read error may be responsible. The chain links TRBV7-2 to TRBJ2-3; D ambiguous. The CDR3 extends over 14 amino acids. The germline V gene encodes CDR1 SGHTA and CDR2 FQGNSA. CDR3 DNA sequence: TGTGCCAGCAGCTTAGCGGGCGGTCCCGTTAAACACTGTTTT. This translates into CASSLAGGPVKHCF. The variable domain in full, completed from reference TRBV7-2 and TRBJ2-3, reads GAGVSQSPSNKVTEKGKDVELRCDPISGHTALYWYRQSLGQGLEFLIYFQGNSAPDKSGLPSDRFSAERTGGSVSTLTIQRTQQEDSAVYLCASSLAGGPVKHCFGPGTRLTVL.

On this clonotype: This CDR3 fails to terminate in the conserved phenylalanine or tryptophan, so it likely reflects a read error. The DNA is left out, because the CDR3 cannot be placed on it with certainty; the CDR3 is given as TCRdb lists it. This chain connects TRBV2 to TRBJ2-3; the DNA was not used to check the table's D call, TRBD1. The CDR3 is 15 residues long, counting both termini. Per the germline V gene, CDR1 is SNHLY and CDR2 is FYNNEI. The CDR3 sequence is CASSDGGIDEQFFEP.

On this clonotype: Its ends do not fully match the called genes, so a read error is possible. V and J are TRBV15 and TRBJ1-1, with D perhaps matching TRBD1 (5 bases). The CDR3 is 14 residues long. Germline lookup yields CDR1 LNHNV and CDR2 YYDKDF (reference sequence). This CDR3 is CATSEPGEHWEAFF. The CDR3 region has the DNA TGTGCCACCAGCGAACCGGGGGAACACTGGGAAGCTTTCTTC.

This chain links TRBV11-2 with TRBJ2-3, with D perhaps matching TRBD1 or TRBD2 (5 bases each). The CDR3 extends over 12 amino acids. V lost 8 bases and J lost 10, with 16 bases in between. Germline V gives CDR1 SGHAT, CDR2 FQNNGV. This CDR3 is CASAGASFPQYF. Written as DNA, the CDR3 is TGTGCCAGCGCCGGGGCTAGCTTCCCGCAGTATTTT.

This chain uses TRBV20-1 with TRBJ2-3; 9 bases are shared with TRBD2. The CDR3 totals 18 residues. V shed 1 base and J 2 bases; nucleotides not matched to a gene: 13. Looked up from germline, CDR1 is DFQATT and CDR2 is SNEGSKA (reference sequence). DNA of the CDR3: TGCAGTGCTAGAGTCGGTAGCGGGAGAGGTTTATCCACAGATACGCAGTATTTT. This codes for CSARVGSGRGLSTDTQYF.

V and J are TRBV9 and TRBJ2-3; no clear D gene. Germline-derived CDR1 and CDR2 are SGDLS and YYNGEE. This CDR3 is built from 12 residues. Deletions cut 3 bases from V and 4 bases from J, with 6 bases between. The CDR3 DNA is TGTGCCAGCAGCGAGTCTTCAGATACGCAGTATTTT. Amino acid sequence: CASSESSDTQYF.

About this clonotype: An end of the junction does not agree with germline; a read error may underlie this. The genes are TRBV2 and TRBJ2-7; D unresolved. The CDR3 is 14 residues long. Germline CDR1 and CDR2: SNHLY and FYNNEI. In nucleotides, the CDR3 is TGTGCCAGCAGTGAAGATGAAAACCACCACGCGCAGCACTTC. Encoded protein: CASSEDENHHAQHF.

The chain uses TRBV25-1 and TRBJ2-5, with 7 bases identical to TRBD1. Germline CDR1 reads MGHDK; CDR2 reads SYGVNS. The junction had 13 bases not matched to a gene; V was cut back by 3 bases and J by 0 bases. CDR3 length equals 18 residues. The CDR3 loop reads CASSDTNRQGRDQETQYF. CDR3 coding DNA: TGTGCCAGCAGTGACACCAATCGACAGGGCCGTGACCAAGAGACCCAGTACTTC.

As to this clonotype: At one end, the junction sequence differs from germline, possibly due to a read error. V is TRBV7-3 and J is TRBJ1-1; TRBD1 might be the D (5 bases). Germline loops: CDR1 SGHTA, CDR2 FQGTGA. There are 15 residues in the CDR3. The CDR3 loop reads CASSSGVTWGEEAFF. The CDR3 region has the DNA TGTGCCAGCAGTTCTGGTGTGACTTGGGGCGAGGAAGCGTTCTTT.

This clonotype occurred once. This chain joins TRBV2 and TRBJ2-3; 8 bases are shared with TRBD2. Per the germline V gene, CDR1 is SNHLY and CDR2 is FYNNEI. V was clipped by 6 bases and J by 4 bases; unmatched bases: 9. This CDR3 is built from 15 residues. The CDR3 loop reads CASRGGVAGPDTQYF. Here the CDR3 DNA reads TGTGCCAGCAGAGGAGGGGTAGCGGGGCCAGATACGCAGTATTTT.

Turning to this clonotype: Sequence at one end of the junction differs from germline and may be a read error. The genes are TRBV15 and TRBJ2-7; no firm D call. This CDR3 contains 14 residues. Germline V gene data show CDR1 as LNHNV and CDR2 as YYDKDF (reference sequence). CDR3 DNA sequence: TGTGCCACCCGCCACCTGGACCGTGCCTACGAGAAGCACTTT. As protein: CATRHLDRAYEKHF.

Concerning this clonotype itself: An end of the junction differs from the germline gene, which may be a read error. V gene TRBV7-3 combines with J gene TRBJ2-3, with TRBD1 as a possible D gene (5 bases). This CDR3 is built from 14 residues. Germline V gene data show CDR1 as SGHTA and CDR2 as FQGTGA. The CDR3 region is CAGSIQADPDTHYF. CDR3 DNA: TGTGCCGGCTCAATACAGGCCGACCCCGATACGCACTATTTT.

The rearrangement links TRBV2 to TRBJ1-2; 7 nucleotides match TRBD1. Germline assignment: CDR1 SNHLY and CDR2 FYNNEI. The CDR3 loop spans 12 amino acids. The trim removed 8 bases at V and 0 bases at J, leaving 0 bases unmatched. CDR3 in amino acids: CASGQANYGYTF. DNA of the CDR3: TGTGCCAGCGGACAGGCTAACTATGGCTACACCTTC.

The V and J genes are TRBV7-2 and TRBJ2-1, with D possibly matching TRBD2 (5 bases). The CDR3 is 16 amino acids. Germline V CDR1 and CDR2: SGHTA, FQGNSA. Trimming stripped 4 bases from V and 4 bases from J, with 17 bases between. CDR3 in DNA: TGTGCCAGCAGCTCCCCCGGAGGTCAAGAATACAATGAGCAGTTCTTC. Its protein product is CASSSPGGQEYNEQFF.

The rearrangement joins TRBV20-1 to TRBJ2-7, with a tentative D call TRBD1 (5 bases). CDR3 length: 11 residues. V lost 3 bases, J lost 13 bases, and 16 bases lay in between. Germline V gene sequence: CDR1 DFQATT, CDR2 SNEGSKA (reference sequence). The CDR3 here is CSASPSTENYF. CDR3 bases: TGCAGTGCTAGTCCATCGACAGAGAACTACTTC.

In regard to this clonotype: As the CDR3 is not closed by the conserved phenylalanine or tryptophan, this likely results from a read error. The J gene is TRBJ2-7, the V gene TRBV2; D might be TRBD2 (5 bases). The germline V gene has CDR1 SNHLY and CDR2 FYNNEI. The CDR3 spans 13 residues. The V end lost 10 bases, the J end lost 5 bases, and 18 bases lay between the germline ends. CDR3 amino acids: CATRQASGHEQYD. In DNA, the CDR3 is TGTGCCACCAGGCAGGCGAGCGGCCACGAGCAGTACGAC.

Concerning this clonotype itself: At one boundary the junction diverges from the germline segment, which might be a read error. The CDR3 reads CTSSLPGGPDTQEQFF. CDR3 DNA sequence: TGTACCAGCAGCTTACCGGGAGGTCCCGATACGCAGGAACAGTTCTTC. V usage is TRBV7-8 and J usage is TRBJ2-1, with 7 bases that match TRBD2. The CDR3 covers 16 residues. Germline loops: CDR1 SGHVS, CDR2 FQNEAQ. The full variable domain, with the rest looked up from reference TRBV7-8 and TRBJ2-1, is GAGVSQSPRYKVAKRGQDVALRCDPISGHVSLFWYQQALGQGPEFLTYFQNEAQLDKSGLPSDRFFAERPEGSVSTLKIQRTQQEDSAVYLCTSSLPGGPDTQEQFFGPGTRLTVL.

Comments on this clonotype: An end of the junction differs from the germline gene, which may be a read error. The CDR3 here is CASSLSGSYGAHVF. CDR3 DNA sequence: TGTGCCAGCAGCTTATCGGGTAGCTACGGGGCCCACGTCTTC. This rearrangement joins TRBV7-9 to TRBJ2-7; D could derive from TRBD1 or TRBD2 (5 bases each). The CDR3 consists of 14 residues. Germline CDR1 reads SEHNR; CDR2 reads FQNEAQ (reference sequence).

The chain joins TRBV7-8 to TRBJ2-5, with a tentative D call TRBD2 (6 bases). CDR1 and CDR2 from the germline V gene are SGHVS and FQNEAQ. The CDR3 runs 13 residues. Between the trimmed V and J ends, which lost 3 bases and 5 bases, there was a span of 10 bases. CDR3 residues: CASSFAGRETQYF. CDR3 in DNA: TGTGCCAGCAGCTTCGCGGGACGGGAGACCCAGTACTTC.

Note on this clonotype: The conserved phenylalanine or tryptophan is not found at the CDR3 terminus, so this likely reflects a read error. The limits of the CDR3 on the DNA are not certain, so only TCRdb's listed CDR3 is given. This rearrangement joins TRBV19 to TRBJ2-1; the tabulated D call, TRBD2, remains unverified against the DNA. Looked up from germline, CDR1 is LNHDA and CDR2 is SQIVND (reference sequence). The CDR3 is 15 residues long, counting both termini. The CDR3 sequence is CASSPLNRRYGDPQY.